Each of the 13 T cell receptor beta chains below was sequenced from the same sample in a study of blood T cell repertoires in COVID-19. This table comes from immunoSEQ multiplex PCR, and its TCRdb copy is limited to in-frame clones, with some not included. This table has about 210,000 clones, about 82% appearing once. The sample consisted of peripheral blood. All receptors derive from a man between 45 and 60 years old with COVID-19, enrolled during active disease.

The CDR3 nucleotides read TGTGCCAGCAGCATCGGACCCCAGGGAGAGACCCAGTACTTC. Translation gives CASSIGPQGETQYF. This chain joins TRBV7-6 and TRBJ2-5; D is possibly TRBD1 (5 bases). CDR1 and CDR2 (germline): SGHVS, FNYEAQ. The CDR3 is 14 amino acids. The V gene lost 5 bases and the J gene lost 4 bases, with 14 bases spanning the gap.

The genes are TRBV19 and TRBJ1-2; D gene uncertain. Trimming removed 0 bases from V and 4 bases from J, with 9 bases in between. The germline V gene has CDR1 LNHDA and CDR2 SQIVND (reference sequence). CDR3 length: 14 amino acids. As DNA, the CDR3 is TGTGCCAGTAGTATAGACGGGGAGATCTATGGCTACACCTTC. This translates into CASSIDGEIYGYTF.

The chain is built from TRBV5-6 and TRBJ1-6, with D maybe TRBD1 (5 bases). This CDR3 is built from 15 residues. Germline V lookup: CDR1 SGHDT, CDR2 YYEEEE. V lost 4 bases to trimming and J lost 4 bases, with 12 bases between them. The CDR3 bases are TGTGCCAGCAGCCCCTGGGGGGTTTATAATTCACCCCTCCACTTT. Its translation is CASSPWGVYNSPLHF.

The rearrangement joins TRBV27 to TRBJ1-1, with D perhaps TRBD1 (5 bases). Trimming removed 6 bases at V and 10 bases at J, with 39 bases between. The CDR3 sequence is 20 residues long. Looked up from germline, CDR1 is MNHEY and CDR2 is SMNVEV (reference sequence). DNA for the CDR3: TGTGCCAGCAGCCAAAGGGGCCTTCCCACACGCGTTACCGGTGACCTACCAGCTTTCTTT. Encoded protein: CASSQRGLPTRVTGDLPAFF.

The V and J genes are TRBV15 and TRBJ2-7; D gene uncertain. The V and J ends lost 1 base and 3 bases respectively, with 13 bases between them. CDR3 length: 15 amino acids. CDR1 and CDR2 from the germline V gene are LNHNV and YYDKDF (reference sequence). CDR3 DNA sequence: TGTGCCACCAGCAGAGTGGGTAGCCCTCACTACGAGCAGTACTTC. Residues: CATSRVGSPHYEQYF.

The CDR3 DNA reads as TGCGCCAGCAGCTTGGATCTAGGCTTGAACACTGAAGCTTTCTTT. It encodes CASSLDLGLNTEAFF. The rearrangement joins TRBV5-1 to TRBJ1-1; unclear D gene. The CDR3 sequence is 15 residues long. The V gene lost 0 bases and the J gene lost 0 bases, with 9 bases spanning the gap. Germline CDR1 reads SGHRS; CDR2 reads YFSETQ.

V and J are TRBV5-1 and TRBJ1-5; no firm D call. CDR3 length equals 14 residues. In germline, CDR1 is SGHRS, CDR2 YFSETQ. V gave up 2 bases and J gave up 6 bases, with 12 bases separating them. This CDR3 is CASSFGGIGQPQHF. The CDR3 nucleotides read TGCGCCAGCAGCTTTGGCGGGATTGGTCAGCCCCAGCATTTT.

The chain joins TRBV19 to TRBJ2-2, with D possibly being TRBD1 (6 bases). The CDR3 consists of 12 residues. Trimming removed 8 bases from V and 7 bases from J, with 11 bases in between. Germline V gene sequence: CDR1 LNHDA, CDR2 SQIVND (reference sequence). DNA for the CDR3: TGTGCCAGTGGACAGCCGGGCGGGGAGCTGTTTTTT. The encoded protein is CASGQPGGELFF.

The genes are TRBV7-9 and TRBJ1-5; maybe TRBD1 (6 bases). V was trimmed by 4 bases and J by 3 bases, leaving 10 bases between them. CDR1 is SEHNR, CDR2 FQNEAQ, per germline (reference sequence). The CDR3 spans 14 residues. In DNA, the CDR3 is TGTGCCAGCAGCTCGACAGGCAACAATCAGCCCCAGCATTTT. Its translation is CASSSTGNNQPQHF.

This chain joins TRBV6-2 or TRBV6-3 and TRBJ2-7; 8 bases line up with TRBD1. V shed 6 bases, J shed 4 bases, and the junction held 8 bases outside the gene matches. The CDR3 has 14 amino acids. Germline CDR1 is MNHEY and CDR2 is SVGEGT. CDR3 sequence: CASSKQGAGYEQYF. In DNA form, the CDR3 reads TGTGCCAGCAGCAAGCAGGGGGCCGGTTACGAGCAGTACTTC.

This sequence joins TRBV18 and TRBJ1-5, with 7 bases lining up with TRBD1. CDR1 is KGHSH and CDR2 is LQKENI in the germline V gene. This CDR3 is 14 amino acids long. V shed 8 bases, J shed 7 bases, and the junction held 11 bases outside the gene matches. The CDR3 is CASQNRGLGQPQHF. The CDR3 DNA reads TGTGCCAGCCAAAACAGGGGCCTGGGGCAGCCCCAGCATTTT.

The CDR3: CASSALEGGSETQYF. The DNA of the CDR3 is TGTGCCAGCAGCGCTCTAGAGGGGGGGAGCGAGACCCAGTACTTC. The rearrangement joins TRBV7-8 to TRBJ2-5; D may be TRBD2 (7 bases). The ends were cut back, 5 bases at V and 5 bases at J, with 18 bases in the middle. Per germline, CDR1 SGHVS and CDR2 FQNEAQ. The CDR3 is 15 amino acids.

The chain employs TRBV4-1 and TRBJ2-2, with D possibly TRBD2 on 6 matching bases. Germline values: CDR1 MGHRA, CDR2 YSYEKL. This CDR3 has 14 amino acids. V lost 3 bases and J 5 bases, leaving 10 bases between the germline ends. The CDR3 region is CASSHSAGTGELFF. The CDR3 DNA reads TGCGCCAGCAGCCACTCCGCGGGGACCGGGGAGCTGTTTTTT.